This T cell receptor (beta chain) derives from a study of T cell repertoires in ileal Crohn's disease. On the study more broadly: Operated complications were stricturing disease (around 60%) and penetrating disease (39%). Thiopurines (fewer than 12) or anti-TNF agents (around 17) were given postoperatively to about half.

Produced via immunoSEQ multiplex PCR; TCRdb's table is partial and in-frame only. This table holds fewer than 4,500 clones, around 85% found once. Germline values: CDR1 SGHTS, CDR2 YDEGEE. The CDR3 is made up of 14 amino acids. The junction had 4 bases not matched to a gene; V was cut back by 1 base and J by 7 bases. Of note for this clone: No antigen is known for it.

General study points: Clonal expansions were more frequent in active smokers than non-smokers at surgery. Endoscopic recurrence occurred in every patient whose clonality exceeded 26.8%.

Sequencing was done on a sample of ileal tissue. The sequence derives from an adult with Crohn's disease. The V call is TRBV5-8, the J call TRBJ1-4; TRBD1 matches 7 bases. CDR3 residues: CASSLRQGGEKLFF. The CDR3 DNA follows: TGTGCCAGCAGCTTGCGCCAGGGGGGTGAAAAACTGTTTTTT.